These 28 T cell receptor beta chains originate from one sample sequenced in a study of spatial heterogeneity in lung cancer. MiXCR, applied by TCRdb to the 5' RACE reads, yields one record per CDR3 protein. This repertoire shows about 14,000 distinct CDR3 sequences, about 10% found once; its top ten account for around 30%. The sample's time point: sample taken at primary tumor resection. Whole RNA, isolated from tumor, nontumor lung or frozen PBMC, was sequenced without prior sorting. Sequencing used PBMCs, obtained at surgery. All receptors derive from a female donor with early-stage non-small cell lung cancer.

The V gene is TRBV27, the J gene TRBJ2-5; 8 nucleotides align to TRBD2. The CDR3 totals 15 residues. Germline V gives CDR1 MNHEY, CDR2 SMNVEV (reference sequence). V lost 3 bases, J lost 0 bases, and 3 bases stayed unmatched. The CDR3 DNA reads as TGTGCCAGCAGTTTCAGCGGGGGCTACCAAGAGACCCAGTACTTC. This encodes CASSFSGGYQETQYF.

In its sample, this clonotype was seen a few times. A read error may account for a junction end that differs from germline. This rearrangement joins TRBV18 to TRBJ1-5; possibly TRBD1 for D (5 bases). This CDR3 contains 13 residues. In germline, CDR1 is KGHSH, CDR2 LQKENI. CDR3 sequence reads: CVSRNDRQSAQHF. In DNA form, the CDR3 reads TGTGTCAGCCGAAACGACAGACAATCAGCCCAGCATTTT.

This clonotype ranks as medium-sized (0.01 to 0.1%). The chain has TRBV28 and TRBJ1-5; D gene uncertain. Trimming took off 6 bases at V and 0 bases at J, with 18 bases between the two ends. Germline V gene data show CDR1 as MDHEN and CDR2 as SYDVKM. The CDR3 has 17 residues. DNA of the CDR3: TGTGCCAGCAGGCCGCCTTACCAGACCTATAGCAATCAGCCCCAGCATTTT. The encoded protein is CASRPPYQTYSNQPQHF.

The V gene is TRBV3-1, the J gene TRBJ2-2; D gene unclear. CDR1 is LGHDT, CDR2 YNNKEL, per germline (reference sequence). This CDR3 comprises 11 residues. Trimming shortened V by 8 bases and J by 2 bases, and 3 bases separated the two germline ends. CDR3 sequence reads: CASRNTGELFF. For the CDR3, the DNA is TGTGCCAGCCGAAACACCGGGGAGCTGTTTTTT.

This clonotype was observed a handful of times. The J gene is TRBJ1-6, the V gene TRBV6-4; weak D call: TRBD1 (5 bases). The CDR3 is 15 amino acids. Per the germline V gene, CDR1 is MRHNA and CDR2 is SNTAGT. V lost 6 bases, J lost 10 bases, and 19 bases lay in between. The CDR3 reads CASSNLHQGGSPLHF. CDR3 coding DNA: TGTGCCAGCAGCAACCTACACCAGGGAGGATCACCCCTCCACTTT.

This clonotype was seen only a few times. The rearrangement links TRBV7-9 to TRBJ2-7; weak D call: TRBD2 (5 bases). The CDR3 loop spans 15 amino acids. Looked up from germline, CDR1 is SEHNR and CDR2 is FQNEAQ (reference sequence). The germline V and J ends were trimmed by 2 bases and 9 bases, with 20 bases remaining between them. CDR3 bases: TGTGCCAGCAGCTTAAGTGTGGCGAGGGTTTATAGGCAGTACTTC. The encoded protein is CASSLSVARVYRQYF. The entire variable domain, with the rest obtained from reference TRBV7-9 and TRBJ2-7, is as follows: DTGVSQNPRHKITKRGQNVTFRCDPISEHNRLYWYRQTLGQGPEFLTYFQNEAQLEKSRLLSDRFSAERPKGSFSTLEIQRTEQGDSAMYLCASSLSVARVYRQYFGPGTRLTVT.

This clonotype appeared many times. The V gene is TRBV6-2 or TRBV6-3, the J gene TRBJ2-3, with 8 positions matching TRBD2. V was clipped by 6 bases and J by 4 bases; unmatched bases: 6. The germline V gene encodes CDR1 MNHEY and CDR2 SVGEGT. This CDR3 is built from 14 residues. In DNA form, the CDR3 reads TGTGCCAGCAGCCCGGGGGGGCCTTCAGATACGCAGTATTTT. Its protein product is CASSPGGPSDTQYF.

This chain links TRBV3-1 with TRBJ2-2; 7 nucleotides line up with TRBD2. This CDR3 has 14 amino acids. CDR1 and CDR2 (germline): LGHDT, YNNKEL (reference sequence). The ends lost 3 bases at V and 4 bases at J; junction bases unmatched: 2. The CDR3 reads CASSQSGTTGELFF. The CDR3 DNA reads as TGTGCCAGCAGCCAGAGCGGGACCACCGGGGAGCTGTTTTTT.

Sample share makes this clonotype medium-sized (0.01 to 0.1%). The genes are TRBV6-5 and TRBJ1-1; 9 bases are a match to TRBD1. Germline CDR1 and CDR2: MNHEY and SVGAGI. CDR3 length: 14 amino acids. V dropped 6 bases and J dropped 5; count of bases not matched to a gene: 7. The CDR3 nucleotides read TGTGCCAGCAGGTACGACAGGGGGATTACTGAAGCTTTCTTT. This codes for CASRYDRGITEAFF.

This rearrangement joins TRBV4-1 to TRBJ1-6; 8 positions agree with TRBD1. The trim removed 4 bases at V and 10 bases at J, leaving 6 bases unmatched. From germline, CDR1 is MGHRA and CDR2 YSYEKL. The CDR3 runs to 14 residues. The CDR3 DNA sequence: TGCGCCAGCAGCCGAGACAGGGGTGAATCACCCCTCCACTTT. Translation gives CASSRDRGESPLHF.

The chain uses TRBV2 and TRBJ2-7; D is ambiguous. Trimming took 1 base from V and 4 from J, leaving 5 bases between them. CDR3 size: 12 residues. Per the germline V gene, CDR1 is SNHLY and CDR2 is FYNNEI. The CDR3 is CASSEGGYEQYF. The CDR3 DNA is TGTGCCAGCAGTGAAGGCGGATACGAGCAGTACTTC.

This clonotype was counted many times. The V gene is TRBV10-1, the J gene TRBJ2-3; tentatively, D is TRBD2 (6 bases). The germline V gene has CDR1 WNHNN and CDR2 SYGVQD (reference sequence). Trimming took 2 bases from V and 3 from J, leaving 12 bases between them. The CDR3 extends over 15 amino acids. CDR3 protein: CASSEKAGRTDTQYF. The CDR3 DNA follows: TGCGCCAGCAGTGAGAAAGCGGGTAGGACAGATACGCAGTATTTT.

This clonotype was seen many times. The chain joins TRBV12-3 or TRBV12-4 to TRBJ1-1; perhaps TRBD1 as D (5 bases). V was cut by 3 bases and J by 4 bases, with 9 bases left in between. The CDR3 contains 13 residues. The CDR3 here is CASSFVRGTEAFF. In DNA form, the CDR3 reads TGTGCCAGCAGTTTTGTAAGGGGCACTGAAGCTTTCTTT.

There are many counts of this clonotype. The chain recombines TRBV7-8 with TRBJ2-5; 8 positions match TRBD1. There are 12 residues in the CDR3. Germline assignment: CDR1 SGHVS and CDR2 FQNEAQ. V lost 5 bases and J lost 5; bases outside the gene matches: 1. The CDR3 loop is CASSRTGETQYF. DNA for the CDR3: TGTGCCAGCAGCAGGACAGGGGAGACCCAGTACTTC.

This clonotype is judged medium-sized. At one end, the junction sequence differs from germline, possibly due to a read error. V usage is TRBV28 and J usage is TRBJ2-3; D gene unclear. CDR3 size: 14 residues. Looked up from germline, CDR1 is MDHEN and CDR2 is SYDVKM. CDR3 sequence: CASSPYRPTNTQYF. The CDR3, as DNA: TGTGCCAGCAGTCCGTACCGACCCACAAATACGCAGTATTTT.

There are many counts of this clonotype. The chain is built from TRBV24-1 and TRBJ2-2; possibly TRBD2 for D (5 bases). Germline CDR1 KGHDR, CDR2 SFDVKD. Trimming took off 2 bases at V and 5 bases at J, with 14 bases between the two ends. The CDR3 contains 16 residues. CDR3 DNA sequence: TGTGCCACCAGTGATTCCGGGTTTGGCGGGACCGGGGAGCTGTTTTTT. Amino acids: CATSDSGFGGTGELFF.

Many counts were recorded for this clonotype. V is TRBV18 and J is TRBJ1-1; D gene uncertain. The CDR3 has 15 residues. Trimming shortened V by 0 bases and J by 10 bases, and 18 bases separated the two germline ends. Per the germline V gene, CDR1 is KGHSH and CDR2 is LQKENI. In DNA, the CDR3 is TGTGCCAGCTCACCACCTTCGCGGGGTAACCTTGGAGCTTTCTTT. Protein: CASSPPSRGNLGAFF.

This clonotype was seen a few times. The chain employs TRBV14 and TRBJ1-1; D remains unclear. Germline CDR1 SGHDN, CDR2 FVKESK. Trimming took off 2 bases at V and 8 bases at J, with 15 bases between the two ends. The CDR3 runs to 14 residues. CDR3: CASSQQSRLGEAFF. The CDR3 coding sequence is TGTGCCAGCAGCCAACAGTCCCGGCTCGGGGAAGCTTTCTTT.

This clonotype was seen a few times. In DNA form, the CDR3 reads TGTGCCAGCAGCCACACTAGCGCCGGCGGGGAGCTGTTTTTT. Its translation is CASSHTSAGGELFF. This rearrangement joins TRBV3-1 to TRBJ2-2, with 7 positions matching TRBD2. The junction had 5 bases not matched to a gene; V was cut back by 3 bases and J by 7 bases. Germline lookup yields CDR1 LGHDT and CDR2 YNNKEL (reference sequence). CDR3 length equals 14 residues. Together with reference TRBV3-1 and TRBJ2-2, the CDR3 gives the full variable domain: DTAVSQTPKYLVTQMGNDKSIKCEQNLGHDTMYWYKQDSKKFLKIMFSYNNKELIINETVPNRFSPKSPDKAHLNLHINSLELGDSAVYFCASSHTSAGGELFFGEGSRLTVL.

The genes are TRBV28 and TRBJ2-2; tentatively, D is TRBD2 (6 bases). From germline, CDR1 is MDHEN and CDR2 SYDVKM. This CDR3 has 15 amino acids. Trimming took off 6 bases at V and 1 base at J, with 12 bases between the two ends. The CDR3 reads CASSMAGRNTGELFF. CDR3 in DNA: TGTGCCAGCAGCATGGCGGGGAGGAACACCGGGGAGCTGTTTTTT.

In its sample, this clonotype is medium-sized. The chain carries TRBV19 and TRBJ1-5; no clear D gene. Trimming removed 6 bases at V and 3 bases at J, with 6 bases between. Germline CDR1 reads LNHDA; CDR2 reads SQIVND (reference sequence). The CDR3 sequence is 12 residues long. CDR3 protein: CASRPNNQPQHF. CDR3 nucleotides: TGTGCCAGTAGGCCGAACAATCAGCCCCAGCATTTT.

Details on this clonotype: Its ends do not fully match the called genes, so a read error is possible. The rearrangement joins TRBV12-3 or TRBV12-4 to TRBJ1-5, with D unclear. This CDR3 has 14 amino acids. In DNA, the CDR3 is TGTGCCAGCAGTTTAGGGCAGACCAATCAGCCCCAGCAATTT. It specifies CASSLGQTNQPQQF.

There are a few counts of this clonotype. CDR3 in amino acids: CASAQAVALRHNEQFF. CDR3 DNA sequence: TGTGCTAGCGCCCAGGCGGTAGCACTCAGACACAATGAGCAGTTCTTC. V usage is TRBV27 and J usage is TRBJ2-1; D possibly corresponds to TRBD2 (5 bases). This CDR3 contains 16 residues. From germline, CDR1 is MNHEY and CDR2 SMNVEV (reference sequence).

This clonotype showed up many times. The chain combines TRBV13 with TRBJ1-1, with D possibly matching TRBD1 (5 bases). Germline CDR1 and CDR2: PRHDT and FYEKMQ (reference sequence). This CDR3 has 15 amino acids. Trimming took 4 bases from V and 3 from J, leaving 15 bases between them. In nucleotides, the CDR3 is TGTGCCAGCAGCTCCCGGACATCAGGTGACACTGAAGCTTTCTTT. Residues: CASSSRTSGDTEAFF.

This clonotype was counted at least ten times. The chain recombines TRBV9 with TRBJ1-2; D not resolved. V gave up 3 bases and J gave up 0 bases, with 15 bases separating them. This CDR3 has 16 residues. The germline gives CDR1 SGDLS, CDR2 YYNGEE. The DNA of the CDR3 is TGTGCCAGCAGCGCCCAAACGGGAAAAGCTAACTATGGCTACACCTTC. It encodes CASSAQTGKANYGYTF.

Concerning this clonotype: One end of the junction varies from germline; a read error may be responsible. V and J are TRBV11-3 and TRBJ2-5; possibly TRBD2 for D (5 bases). The CDR3 totals 11 residues. Germline lookup yields CDR1 SGHNT and CDR2 YENEEA. In nucleotides, the CDR3 is TGTGCCAGCAGCTCGAGGGCTCGCTACAAGTTC. Encoded protein: CASSSRARYKF. Full variable domain (rest looked up from reference TRBV11-3 and TRBJ2-5): EAGVVQSPRYKIIEKKQPVAFWCNPISGHNTLYWYLQNLGQGPELLIRYENEEAVDDSQLPKDRFSAERLKGVDSTLKIQPAELGDSAVYLCASSSRARYKFGPGTRLLVL.

V and J are TRBV20-1 and TRBJ2-3; D uncertain. The CDR3 has 13 residues. Per the germline V gene, CDR1 is DFQATT and CDR2 is SNEGSKA (reference sequence). Trimming shortened V by 3 bases and J by 4 bases, and 11 bases separated the two germline ends. DNA of the CDR3: TGCAGTGCTAGCCGTAGGTCATCAGATACGCAGTATTTT. This gives the protein CSASRRSSDTQYF.

In this sample, this clonotype turned up many times. The gene calls are TRBV29-1 and TRBJ2-2, with 8 positions matching TRBD1. The CDR3 is 14 amino acids. CDR1 and CDR2 from the germline V gene are SQVTM and ANQGSEA. V lost 4 bases and J lost 2; bases outside the gene matches: 3. CDR3 in amino acids: CSVGTGSNTGELFF. CDR3 nucleotide sequence: TGCAGCGTTGGGACAGGGTCTAACACCGGGGAGCTGTTTTTT.